One and the same sample provided the 26 T cell receptor beta chains below, sequenced in a study of T-cell reconstitution after alpha-beta-depleted transplantation in children. Library preparation (for TCRbeta) was performed with unique molecular identifiers. TCRdb fed the PCR reads into MiXCR, producing one record per CDR3 protein. This sample has hundreds of thousands of distinct CDR3 sequences, with roughly 15% found just once. Sequenced here: PBMCs from the stem cell graft donor, sampled from the stem cell graft. The receptors come from a human donor who donated a stem cell graft to a child with acute myeloid leukemia.

This clonotype was seen repeatedly, ten times or more. As DNA, the CDR3 is TGTGCCATCGGGACAGAAGAGACCCAGTACTTC. Protein: CAIGTEETQYF. The V and J genes are TRBV10-3 and TRBJ2-5, with 7 bases matching TRBD1. The V gene end was trimmed by 8 bases and the J gene end by 3 bases; junction bases not matched to a gene: 0. CDR1 ENHRY and CDR2 SYGVKD come from the germline V gene. The CDR3 is 11 amino acids.

This clonotype was observed a handful of times. CDR3 DNA sequence: TGTGCCAGCAAAATCCGGGAGCCGTGGGACGAGCAGTACTTC. As protein: CASKIREPWDEQYF. The V and J genes are TRBV7-2 and TRBJ2-7; perhaps TRBD2 as D (6 bases). There are 14 residues in the CDR3. Trimming pared 7 bases from V and 5 bases from J, leaving 18 bases between. Germline V gives CDR1 SGHTA, CDR2 FQGNSA.

This clonotype was observed a few times. This sequence joins TRBV20-1 and TRBJ2-1; D unclear. Germline V gene lookup returns CDR1 DFQATT and CDR2 SNEGSKA (reference sequence). This CDR3 has 13 residues. Trimming cost V 3 bases and J 6 bases, with 12 bases left between them. CDR3 coding DNA: TGCAGTGCTAGTAGGACCTTTCTCAATGAGCAGTTCTTC. It yields the protein CSASRTFLNEQFF.

This rearrangement joins TRBV12-3 or TRBV12-4 to TRBJ2-5; a weak D match, TRBD2 (5 bases). V dropped 5 bases and J dropped 2 bases, with 12 bases sitting between them. The CDR3 loop spans 14 amino acids. CDR3 in DNA: TGTGCCAGCAGTCCGATACGGGATCAAGAGACCCAGTACTTC. Protein product: CASSPIRDQETQYF.

V gene TRBV5-5 combines with J gene TRBJ1-1, with D possibly TRBD1 on 6 matching bases. Germline V gene lookup returns CDR1 SGHKS and CDR2 YYEKEE (reference sequence). The V and J ends lost 5 bases and 1 base respectively, with 12 bases between them. This CDR3 has 14 residues. CDR3 amino acids: CASSKQGRNTEAFF. CDR3 nucleotides: TGTGCCAGCAGTAAACAGGGTCGGAACACTGAAGCTTTCTTT.

This chain links TRBV12-3 or TRBV12-4 with TRBJ2-6, with D possibly being TRBD2 (5 bases). The germline V and J ends were trimmed by 6 bases and 2 bases, with 17 bases remaining between them. The CDR3 sequence is 17 residues long. The CDR3 DNA follows: TGTGCCAGCAGAGGACTGCACGTAATCCCTGGGGCCAACGTCCTGACTTTC. Encoded protein: CASRGLHVIPGANVLTF.

As regards this clonotype: This may come from a read error, since a much larger clone is one base off. The V gene is TRBV29-1, the J gene TRBJ2-2; either TRBD1 or TRBD2 may fit D (5 bases each). Per germline, CDR1 SQVTM and CDR2 ANQGSEA. The CDR3 has 15 residues. V gave up 3 bases and J gave up 4 bases, with 15 bases separating them. The CDR3 protein is CSVEGTDATTGELFF. The CDR3 nucleotides read TGCAGCGTTGAGGGGACGGACGCGACCACCGGGGAGCTGTTTTTT.

This chain uses TRBV7-2 with TRBJ1-2, with D perhaps TRBD1 (6 bases). V lost 4 bases, J lost 7 bases, and 19 bases lay in between. Germline values: CDR1 SGHTA, CDR2 FQGNSA. There are 15 residues in the CDR3. The CDR3 spells CASSSRDPGEGGYTF. As DNA, the CDR3 is TGTGCCAGCAGCTCCCGGGATCCAGGGGAGGGTGGCTACACCTTC.

This chain links TRBV7-9 with TRBJ2-7; a weak D match, TRBD1 (6 bases). Per germline, CDR1 SEHNR and CDR2 FQNEAQ (reference sequence). V was cut by 5 bases and J by 5 bases, with 16 bases left in between. The CDR3 is 14 amino acids. Here the CDR3 reads CASSKDRLVNEQYF. For the CDR3, the DNA is TGTGCCAGCAGCAAAGACAGGTTGGTAAACGAGCAGTACTTC.

This clonotype appeared many times. In nucleotides, the CDR3 is TGCAGCGTTCTTCTCCATAGGACAGGGGCTGGAAACACCATATATTTT. It specifies CSVLLHRTGAGNTIYF. This chain connects TRBV29-1 to TRBJ1-3; 9 bases align to TRBD1. The CDR3 is made up of 16 amino acids. V was pared by 5 bases and J by 2 bases, with 10 bases of the junction left unmatched. CDR1 is SQVTM and CDR2 is ANQGSEA in the germline V gene.

The J gene is TRBJ1-2, the V gene TRBV7-9, with D possibly TRBD1 on 5 matching bases. Deletions cut 5 bases from V and 5 bases from J, with 12 bases between. Germline CDR1 and CDR2: SEHNR and FQNEAQ (reference sequence). The CDR3 is 13 amino acids. CDR3 DNA: TGTGCCAGCAGCGGGTCACAGGCTTATGGCTACACCTTC. Its translation: CASSGSQAYGYTF.

This clonotype was recorded at least ten times. The rearrangement links TRBV5-1 to TRBJ1-6; possible D gene TRBD1, 6 bases. V lost 5 bases and J lost 8, with 11 bases in between. Germline CDR1 reads SGHRS; CDR2 reads YFSETQ. The CDR3 is 13 residues long. CDR3 amino acids: CASSGGADSPLHF. The CDR3 DNA sequence: TGCGCCAGCAGTGGGGGGGCGGATTCACCCCTCCACTTT.

This clonotype was counted only a few times. The V gene is TRBV20-1, the J gene TRBJ2-3; a possible D gene is TRBD2 (5 bases). The ends were cut back, 1 base at V and 4 bases at J, with 15 bases in the middle. Germline V CDR1 and CDR2: DFQATT, SNEGSKA (reference sequence). This CDR3 is 15 amino acids long. CDR3 nucleotide sequence: TGCAGTGCTAGAGGCGAGCCAGGAGGTGCAGATACGCAGTATTTT. Translated: CSARGEPGGADTQYF.

In its sample, this clonotype was seen a few times. This chain links TRBV5-6 with TRBJ1-1; D is ambiguous. V was pared by 0 bases and J by 7 bases, with 7 bases between. CDR1 is SGHDT, CDR2 YYEEEE, per germline. This CDR3 region has 12 residues. The CDR3 sequence: CASSLAAVEAFF. The DNA of the CDR3 is TGTGCCAGCAGCTTGGCGGCAGTTGAAGCTTTCTTT. Complete variable domain (other parts from reference TRBV5-6 and TRBJ1-1): DAGVTQSPTHLIKTRGQQVTLRCSPKSGHDTVSWYQQALGQGPQFIFQYYEEEERQRGNFPDRFSGHQFPNYSSELNVNALLLGDSALYLCASSLAAVEAFFGQGTRLTVV.

This clonotype came up many times. The rearrangement uses TRBV10-3 and TRBJ2-1; 11 nucleotides agree with TRBD1. V dropped 6 bases and J dropped 5; count of bases not matched to a gene: 3. Germline lookup yields CDR1 ENHRY and CDR2 SYGVKD. CDR3 size: 14 residues. The CDR3 here is CAIRGTGGNNEQFF. For the CDR3, the DNA is TGTGCCATCAGGGGGACAGGGGGGAACAATGAGCAGTTCTTC.

This clonotype was counted at least ten times. The chain combines TRBV29-1 with TRBJ2-7; the D gene is possibly TRBD1 (5 bases). This CDR3 is 12 amino acids long. V shed 1 base and J shed 2 bases, with 6 bases lying between them. Germline loops: CDR1 SQVTM, CDR2 ANQGSEA. In DNA form, the CDR3 reads TGCAGCGTTGAAGTGGACACCTACGAGCAGTACTTC. It is translated as CSVEVDTYEQYF.

The sample holds many counts of this clonotype. The chain employs TRBV25-1 and TRBJ2-7; no firm D call. CDR3 size: 13 residues. V shed 3 bases and J shed 2 bases, with 8 bases lying between them. Per the germline V gene, CDR1 is MGHDK and CDR2 is SYGVNS. DNA for the CDR3: TGTGCCAGCAGTGAGATGACGCCCTACGAGCAGTACTTC. Translation gives CASSEMTPYEQYF.

CDR3 amino acids: CASTDPTLNEQYF. CDR3 DNA sequence: TGTGCCAGCACCGACCCTACCCTTAATGAGCAGTACTTC. V gene TRBV27 combines with J gene TRBJ2-7, with no clear D. V was clipped by 7 bases and J by 7 bases, with 17 bases between them. From germline, CDR1 is MNHEY and CDR2 SMNVEV (reference sequence). The CDR3 totals 13 residues.

This clonotype has at least ten counts. This chain links TRBV12-3 or TRBV12-4 with TRBJ1-6; D is perhaps TRBD1 (6 bases). The V and J ends lost 5 bases and 9 bases respectively, with 17 bases between them. This CDR3 spans 15 amino acids. CDR3 nucleotides: TGTGCCAGCAGTGTCTTTGGACAGTCGGGTTCACCCCTCCACTTT. Residues: CASSVFGQSGSPLHF.

This clonotype was counted only a few times. V and J are TRBV5-1 and TRBJ2-5; possible D gene TRBD1, 6 bases. Trimming took 6 bases from V and 2 from J, leaving 17 bases between them. CDR1 and CDR2 (germline): SGHRS, YFSETQ. This CDR3 spans 15 amino acids. CDR3 coding DNA: TGCGCCAGCACAGGGGCGGATCATTTACAAGAGACCCAGTACTTC. Its translation is CASTGADHLQETQYF.

This clonotype turned up a few times. The chain employs TRBV12-3 or TRBV12-4 and TRBJ2-1; D perhaps matches TRBD2 (7 bases). V shed 1 base and J shed 9 bases, with 10 bases lying between them. The CDR3 is 13 residues long. Here the CDR3 DNA reads TGTGCCAGCAGTTTAGGGGGGGGGCTTGAGCAGTTCTTC. This sequence encodes CASSLGGGLEQFF.

J is TRBJ1-2 and V is TRBV5-5; D may be TRBD1 (5 bases). The CDR3 length is 16 residues. Trimming cost V 4 bases and J 1 base, with 17 bases left between them. CDR1 and CDR2 from the germline V gene are SGHKS and YYEKEE (reference sequence). The CDR3 protein is CASSPDTSTFNYGYTF. DNA of the CDR3: TGTGCCAGCAGCCCGGACACCTCCACCTTTAACTATGGCTACACCTTC.

This clonotype was counted between two and nine times. V is TRBV20-1 and J is TRBJ2-2; a weak D match, TRBD2 (6 bases). V was shortened by 0 bases and J by 4 bases, with 21 bases between the two germline ends. This CDR3 comprises 18 residues. CDR1 and CDR2 from the germline V gene are DFQATT and SNEGSKA (reference sequence). The CDR3 coding sequence is TGCAGTGCTAGAGATCCCACTAGCCGGGCCCCGGGCACCGGGGAGCTGTTTTTT. Translating it yields CSARDPTSRAPGTGELFF.

This clonotype showed up many times. Compared with germline, one end of the junction differs, possibly owing to a read error. This chain links TRBV5-1 with TRBJ2-1, with a weak D call TRBD1 (6 bases). The germline CDR1 and CDR2 sequences are SGHRS and YFSETQ. The CDR3 is 16 amino acids. CDR3 amino acids: CASSVDSLGIYSEQFF. In nucleotides, the CDR3 is TGCGCCAGCAGCGTGGACAGCCTTGGCATCTACAGTGAGCAGTTCTTC.

This chain joins TRBV30 and TRBJ2-2; 9 bases are shared with TRBD1. V was pared by 8 bases and J by 5 bases, with 3 bases of the junction left unmatched. Germline V CDR1 and CDR2: GTSNPN, SVGIG (reference sequence). The CDR3 is 12 residues long. The CDR3 DNA reads TGTGCCCATGACAGGGGGACCGGGGAGCTGTTTTTT. Translation: CAHDRGTGELFF.

The V and J genes are TRBV5-6 and TRBJ1-2; possible D gene TRBD1, 5 bases. This CDR3 has 18 amino acids. With 3 bases removed from V and 4 bases from J, the gap between germline ends came to 25 bases. CDR1 is SGHDT, CDR2 YYEEEE, per germline. The CDR3 reads CASSSFTGSGPNLYGYTF. DNA of the CDR3: TGTGCCAGCAGCTCCTTCACGGGGTCGGGGCCCAACCTCTATGGCTACACCTTC.